The subject of this entry is one T cell receptor beta chain. Its cognate antigen is unknown. The entry originates in a study of cytomegalovirus exposure and HLA in healthy donors. Study-wide findings and caveats: Cytomegalovirus-associated TCR beta chains were listed, numbering under 200.

This table comes from immunoSEQ multiplex PCR, and its TCRdb copy is limited to in-frame clones, with some not included. The data contain 150,000 to 200,000 clones, about 90% of them seen just once; the ten biggest clones take up 5.7%. The source of this sequence is a woman younger than 45 in good health and CMV-seronegative. The sequenced material came from PBMCs.

The CDR3 DNA sequence: TGTGCCAGCAGGCGCGACCCCCAGGGCGAGCAGTACTTC. It codes for CASRRDPQGEQYF. This rearrangement joins TRBV27 to TRBJ2-7; tentatively, D is TRBD1 (5 bases). The CDR3 runs 13 residues. The V end lost 6 bases, the J end lost 6 bases, and 15 bases lay between the germline ends. Germline loops: CDR1 MNHEY, CDR2 SMNVEV (reference sequence).